The 24 T cell receptor beta chains in this list originate from one sample, sequenced in a study of blood T cell repertoires in COVID-19. Assay used: immunoSEQ multiplex PCR; TCRdb lists only in-frame clones, some missing. Of hundreds of thousands of clones in the sample, roughly 90% are singletons; the top ten hold more than 1%. Sequencing used peripheral blood. The source is a man in his forties with acute or convalescent COVID-19.

This clone was seen a single time. This rearrangement joins TRBV2 to TRBJ2-1, with D possibly TRBD1 on 5 matching bases. Trimming removed 7 bases at V and 1 base at J, with 11 bases between. The CDR3 runs to 14 residues. Per germline, CDR1 SNHLY and CDR2 FYNNEI. CDR3 region: CASKADRSYNEQFF. Written as DNA, the CDR3 is TGTGCCAGCAAAGCCGACAGATCCTACAATGAGCAGTTCTTC.

The CDR3 region is CAWSAGTGGAGAFF. For the CDR3, the DNA is TGTGCCTGGAGTGCCGGGACAGGGGGCGCTGGGGCTTTCTTT. The chain carries TRBV30 and TRBJ1-1; TRBD1 agrees at 12 bases. This CDR3 has 14 amino acids. In germline, CDR1 is GTSNPN, CDR2 SVGIG (reference sequence). V shed 1 base, J shed 11 bases, and the junction held 8 bases outside the gene matches. The variable domain in full, completed from reference TRBV30 and TRBJ1-1, reads SQTIHQWPATLVQPVGSPLSLECTVEGTSNPNLYWYRQAAGRGLQLLFYSVGIGQISSEVPQNLSASRPQDRQFILSSKKLLLSDSGFYLCAWSAGTGGAGAFFGQGTRLTVV.

The chain employs TRBV7-2 and TRBJ2-2; D gene unclear. CDR1 and CDR2 (germline): SGHTA, FQGNSA. The CDR3 extends over 13 amino acids. Trimming removed 5 bases at V and 4 bases at J, with 8 bases between. The CDR3 here is CASSPTFTGELFF. The CDR3 bases are TGTGCCAGCAGCCCTACTTTCACCGGGGAGCTGTTTTTT.

The CDR3 bases are TGCAGCGCAAAGACCGGGACTAACTACGAGCAGTACTTC. Translated, it gives CSAKTGTNYEQYF. The chain carries TRBV29-1 and TRBJ2-7; 7 nucleotides align to TRBD2. Germline values: CDR1 SQVTM, CDR2 ANQGSEA. Trimming cost V 7 bases and J 3 bases; bases outside gene matches: 9. This CDR3 region has 13 residues.

This chain links TRBV30 with TRBJ1-6; D gene unclear. Trimming shortened V by 8 bases and J by 7 bases, and 12 bases separated the two germline ends. The CDR3 covers 12 residues. The germline gives CDR1 GTSNPN, CDR2 SVGIG (reference sequence). CDR3 loop: CASDSPNSPLHF. The CDR3 nucleotides read TGTGCCAGTGACTCCCCCAATTCACCCCTCCACTTT.

The CDR3 DNA is TGTGCCAGTAGTATAGATCTTGGCAGCTCCTACAATGAGCAGTTCTTC. Translating gives CASSIDLGSSYNEQFF. V is TRBV19 and J is TRBJ2-1, with no clear D. CDR3 length equals 16 residues. V was pared by 0 bases and J by 0 bases, with 9 bases between. Per germline, CDR1 LNHDA and CDR2 SQIVND (reference sequence).

The chain is built from TRBV11-2 and TRBJ1-2; 7 bases fit TRBD1. V dropped 8 bases and J dropped 4; count of bases not matched to a gene: 7. The CDR3 totals 13 residues. Per the germline V gene, CDR1 is SGHAT and CDR2 is FQNNGV. As DNA, the CDR3 is TGTGCCAGCGTCGCCTACAGGGGCTATGGCTACACCTTC. This sequence encodes CASVAYRGYGYTF.

The rearrangement links TRBV28 to TRBJ1-2; tentative D call: TRBD1 (5 bases). The V and J ends lost 1 base and 7 bases respectively, with 19 bases between them. The germline CDR1 and CDR2 sequences are MDHEN and SYDVKM. The CDR3 runs to 16 residues. The CDR3 bases are TGTGCCAGCAGTTTATTATGGGAAGGGCAGGGAGGTGGCTACACCTTC. Amino acid sequence: CASSLLWEGQGGGYTF.

The genes are TRBV6-1 and TRBJ1-4, with 9 bases matching TRBD1. The CDR3 consists of 17 residues. Germline V gene data show CDR1 as MNHNS and CDR2 as SASEGT. J lost 7 bases, V lost 3 bases, and 12 bases had no gene match. The CDR3 sequence: CASSDWDRALSGEKLFF. In nucleotides, the CDR3 is TGTGCCAGCAGTGATTGGGACAGGGCTCTATCGGGTGAAAAACTGTTTTTT.

V usage is TRBV28 and J usage is TRBJ2-1; 7 nucleotides agree with TRBD1. The trim removed 10 bases at V and 10 bases at J, leaving 10 bases unmatched. The V gene's germline CDR1 is MDHEN and CDR2 SYDVKM. The CDR3 is made up of 12 amino acids. The CDR3 DNA sequence: TGTGCCACCGGACAGGTATCTTACGAGCAGTTCTTC. It codes for CATGQVSYEQFF.

J is TRBJ1-4 and V is TRBV11-2; 7 positions match TRBD1. Germline CDR1 and CDR2: SGHAT and FQNNGV. J was trimmed by 7 bases and V by 2 bases; bases with no gene match: 7. The CDR3 runs to 15 residues. CDR3 in DNA: TGTGCCAGCAGCTTATATGGGCAGGGGGGTGAAAAACTGTTTTTT. Residues: CASSLYGQGGEKLFF.

This clone was recorded only once. The junction differs from germline at one of its ends, possibly a read error. This chain connects TRBV7-7 to TRBJ2-7, with TRBD1 identical over 9 bases. Germline V gene sequence: CDR1 SSHAT, CDR2 FNYEAQ (reference sequence). This CDR3 has 17 residues. CDR3 DNA sequence: TGTGCTAGCAGCCCTAGGACAGGGGACCACTCCTCCTACGAGCAGTACTTC. Protein: CASSPRTGDHSSYEQYF.

V gene TRBV27 combines with J gene TRBJ2-7; 8 positions agree with TRBD2. J was trimmed by 4 bases and V by 4 bases; bases with no gene match: 6. The germline V gene encodes CDR1 MNHEY and CDR2 SMNVEV (reference sequence). This CDR3 is 14 amino acids long. DNA for the CDR3: TGTGCCAGCAGTTACGGCGGGAGGAATTACGAGCAGTACTTC. Encoded protein: CASSYGGRNYEQYF.

V is TRBV19 and J is TRBJ1-5, with TRBD1 matching over 9 bases. J lost 4 bases, V lost 4 bases, and 8 bases had no gene match. Germline CDR1 is LNHDA and CDR2 is SQIVND (reference sequence). CDR3 length equals 16 residues. In DNA form, the CDR3 reads TGTGCCAGTAGTACCGGGACAGGGAGGGGAAATCAGCCCCAGCATTTT. This encodes CASSTGTGRGNQPQHF.

This chain connects TRBV11-2 to TRBJ1-2; 7 positions match TRBD1. Germline CDR1 and CDR2: SGHAT and FQNNGV. This CDR3 is built from 15 residues. V shed 4 bases, J shed 1 base, and the junction held 6 bases outside the gene matches. The CDR3 nucleotides are TGTGCCAGCAGCTCGACAGGGACGAGTAACTATGGCTACACCTTC. Amino acid sequence: CASSSTGTSNYGYTF.

V and J are TRBV27 and TRBJ2-2; 8 bases fit TRBD1. V was clipped by 5 bases and J by 8 bases; unmatched bases: 4. Germline values: CDR1 MNHEY, CDR2 SMNVEV (reference sequence). The CDR3 runs to 13 residues. Written as DNA, the CDR3 is TGTGCCAGCAGTCCCCGGACAGGGGGGGAGCTGTTTTTT. This codes for CASSPRTGGELFF.

This clone was seen just once. The chain links TRBV6-5 to TRBJ1-6; 11 bases are a match to TRBD1. The ends lost 4 bases at V and 9 bases at J; junction bases unmatched: 2. Germline loops: CDR1 MNHEY, CDR2 SVGAGI. The CDR3 is made up of 14 amino acids. The CDR3 reads CASSSGTGGSPLHF. In DNA, the CDR3 is TGTGCCAGCAGTTCCGGGACAGGGGGTTCACCCCTCCACTTT.

V is TRBV28 and J is TRBJ1-1; tentative D call: TRBD1 (6 bases). The CDR3 contains 15 residues. The germline CDR1 and CDR2 sequences are MDHEN and SYDVKM. V was clipped by 7 bases and J by 2 bases, with 17 bases between them. The CDR3 DNA reads TGTGCCAGCACCCCCCTTGGGACAAGAAACACTGAAGCTTTCTTT. Translated: CASTPLGTRNTEAFF.

The chain has TRBV11-2 and TRBJ1-2; 9 bases line up with TRBD1. The J segment lost 12 bases and the V segment lost 5 bases, leaving 10 bases of the junction unmatched. Germline loops: CDR1 SGHAT, CDR2 FQNNGV. The CDR3 totals 13 residues. CDR3 protein: CASSPTQGARDTF. The CDR3 DNA reads as TGTGCCAGCAGCCCGACACAGGGGGCGCGGGACACCTTC.

The rearrangement links TRBV5-1 to TRBJ2-3; D is ambiguous. The CDR3 is 15 amino acids. The germline gives CDR1 SGHRS, CDR2 YFSETQ. The germline V and J ends were trimmed by 0 bases and 4 bases, with 12 bases remaining between them. CDR3 amino acids: CASSLVAFQADTQYF. The CDR3 nucleotides read TGCGCCAGCAGCTTGGTTGCATTCCAGGCAGATACGCAGTATTTT.

The chain couples TRBV11-2 to TRBJ2-3, with 11 bases fitting TRBD2. V lost 1 base, J lost 6 bases, and 6 bases stayed unmatched. Germline V gene sequence: CDR1 SGHAT, CDR2 FQNNGV. The CDR3 is made up of 16 amino acids. CDR3 DNA sequence: TGTGCCAGCAGCTTAGGTAGCGGGGGGGTTTGGGATACGCAGTATTTT. Its translation is CASSLGSGGVWDTQYF.

This clone was counted once. This chain links TRBV29-1 with TRBJ2-3; TRBD2 agrees at 7 bases. Germline loops: CDR1 SQVTM, CDR2 ANQGSEA. V trimming: 1 base; J trimming: 4 bases; junction bases outside the gene matches: 8. The CDR3 runs to 15 residues. CDR3 in DNA: TGCAGCGTTGAAGGGGGGGGGAAGATGGCAGATACGCAGTATTTT. This codes for CSVEGGGKMADTQYF.

The rearrangement uses TRBV4-1 and TRBJ1-1; D ambiguous. V was shortened by 1 base and J by 1 base, with 10 bases between the two germline ends. The CDR3 length is 15 residues. Germline loops: CDR1 MGHRA, CDR2 YSYEKL. This chain's CDR3 is CASSQVVHKNTEAFF. CDR3 in DNA: TGCGCCAGCAGCCAAGTTGTACATAAGAACACTGAAGCTTTCTTT.

The rearrangement links TRBV7-2 to TRBJ2-7, with D tentatively TRBD2 (7 bases). Germline V gene lookup returns CDR1 SGHTA and CDR2 FQGNSA. CDR3 length equals 13 residues. V dropped 3 bases and J dropped 5 bases, with 11 bases sitting between them. The CDR3 region has the DNA TGTGCCAGCAGCTTTGGGGGGGCCGACGAGCAGTACTTC. It encodes CASSFGGADEQYF.